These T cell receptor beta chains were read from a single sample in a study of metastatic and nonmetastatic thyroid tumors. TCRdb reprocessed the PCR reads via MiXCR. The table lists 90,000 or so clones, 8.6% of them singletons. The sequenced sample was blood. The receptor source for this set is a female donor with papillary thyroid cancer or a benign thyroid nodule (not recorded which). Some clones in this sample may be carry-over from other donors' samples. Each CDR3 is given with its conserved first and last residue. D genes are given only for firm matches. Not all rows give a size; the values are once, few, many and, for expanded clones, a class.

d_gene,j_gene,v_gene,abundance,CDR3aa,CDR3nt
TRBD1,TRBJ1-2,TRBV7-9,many,CASSWTGDPYGYTF,TGTGCCAGCAGCTGGACAGGCGACCCGTATGGCTACACCTTC
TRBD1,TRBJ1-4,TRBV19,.,CASSIGQGAEKLFF,TGTGCCAGTAGTATTGGGCAGGGGGCTGAAAAACTGTTTTTT
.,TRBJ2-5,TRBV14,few,CASSQNLQETQYF,TGTGCCAGCAGCCAAAATCTACAAGAGACCCAGTACTTC
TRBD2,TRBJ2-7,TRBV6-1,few,CASSRGTSGTYEQYF,TGTGCCAGCAGTAGAGGGACTAGCGGGACCTACGAGCAGTACTTC
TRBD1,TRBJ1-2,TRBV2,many,CASRAGQGSFGYTF,TGTGCCAGCAGAGCAGGACAGGGTAGTTTTGGCTACACCTTC
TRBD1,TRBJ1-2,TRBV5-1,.,CASSSPGQNYGYTF,TGCGCCAGCAGCTCCCCGGGACAGAACTATGGCTACACCTTC
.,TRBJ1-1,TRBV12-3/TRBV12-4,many,CASSLASGGVEAFF,TGTGCCAGCAGTTTAGCCTCCGGCGGAGTGGAAGCTTTCTTT
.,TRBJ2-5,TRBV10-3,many,CAISGSGLADQETQYF,TGTGCCATCAGCGGATCGGGCCTAGCCGACCAGGAGACCCAGTACTTC
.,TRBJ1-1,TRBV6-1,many,CASSKQGTTEAFF,TGTGCCAGCAGTAAACAGGGTACCACTGAAGCTTTCTTT
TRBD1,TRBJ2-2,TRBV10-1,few,CASSEAGGAGELFF,TGCGCCAGCAGTGAGGCAGGGGGCGCCGGGGAGCTGTTTTTT
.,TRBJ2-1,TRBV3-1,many,CASSDRFTGPRVNEQFF,TGTGCCAGCAGCGACCGATTCACGGGACCGAGGGTCAATGAGCAGTTCTTC
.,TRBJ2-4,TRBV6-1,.,CASGPSVGRDIQYF,TGTGCCAGCGGCCCCTCGGTGGGAAGGGATATTCAGTACTTC
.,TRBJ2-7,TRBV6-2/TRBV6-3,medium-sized,CASSPGAEFEQYF,TGTGCCAGCAGTCCGGGGGCCGAATTCGAGCAGTACTTC
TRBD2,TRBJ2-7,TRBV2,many,CASSATSGGAYEQYF,TGTGCCAGCAGTGCCACTAGCGGGGGGGCCTACGAGCAGTACTTC
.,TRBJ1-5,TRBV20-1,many,CSAISRVEGQPQHF,TGCAGTGCTATTTCCCGGGTTGAGGGGCAGCCCCAGCATTTT
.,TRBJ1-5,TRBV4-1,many,CASSQNRVTPQHF,TGCGCCAGCAGCCAAAACAGGGTTACGCCCCAGCATTTT
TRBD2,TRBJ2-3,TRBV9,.,CASSVRDGGATDTQYF,TGTGCCAGCAGCGTCCGGGACGGGGGGGCAACAGATACGCAGTATTTT
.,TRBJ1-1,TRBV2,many,CADSRELDTEAFF,TGTGCCGACTCGAGGGAGCTGGACACTGAAGCTTTCTTT
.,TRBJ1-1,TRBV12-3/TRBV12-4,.,CASSSGPGPSTEAFF,TGTGCCAGCAGTTCTGGCCCAGGGCCTTCCACTGAAGCTTTCTTT
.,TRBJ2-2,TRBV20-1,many,CSARGRVKDPGDTGELFF,TGCAGTGCTAGAGGCAGAGTCAAGGACCCGGGTGACACCGGGGAGCTGTTTTTT
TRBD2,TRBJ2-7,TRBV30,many,CAWSGAGGTPSYEQYF,TGTGCCTGGAGTGGTGCGGGGGGAACCCCCTCCTACGAGCAGTACTTC
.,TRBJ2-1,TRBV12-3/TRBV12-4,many,CASSLAGGRNEQFF,TGTGCCAGCAGTTTAGCGGGGGGGCGTAATGAGCAGTTCTTC
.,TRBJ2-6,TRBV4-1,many,CASSQPGRTGANVLTF,TGCGCCAGCAGCCAACCAGGGAGAACTGGGGCCAACGTCCTGACTTTC
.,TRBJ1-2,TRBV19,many,CASSINPTGNYGYTF,TGTGCCAGTAGTATAAATCCCACAGGGAACTATGGCTACACCTTC
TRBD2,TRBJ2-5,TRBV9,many,CASSDGTNQETQYF,TGTGCCAGCAGCGATGGGACTAACCAAGAGACCCAGTACTTC